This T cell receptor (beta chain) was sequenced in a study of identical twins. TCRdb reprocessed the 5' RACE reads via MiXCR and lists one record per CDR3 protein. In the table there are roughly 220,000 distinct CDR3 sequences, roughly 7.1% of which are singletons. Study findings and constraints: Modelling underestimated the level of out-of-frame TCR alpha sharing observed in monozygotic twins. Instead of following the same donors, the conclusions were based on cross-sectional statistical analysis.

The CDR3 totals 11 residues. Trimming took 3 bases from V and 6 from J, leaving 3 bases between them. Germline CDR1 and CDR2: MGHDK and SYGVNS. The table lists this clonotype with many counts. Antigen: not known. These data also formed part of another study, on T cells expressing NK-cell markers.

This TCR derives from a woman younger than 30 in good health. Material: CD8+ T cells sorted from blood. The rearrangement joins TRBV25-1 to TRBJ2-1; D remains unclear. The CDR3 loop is CASSDGNEQFF. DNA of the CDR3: TGTGCCAGCAGTGATGGCAATGAGCAGTTCTTC.